The 11 T cell receptor beta chains given below trace back to one sample, sequenced in a study of OX40 agonist ivuxolimab in advanced cancers. Library method: the immunoSEQ multiplex PCR assay. Entries here come from immuneACCESS through TCRdb and include only in-frame sequences with V and J called. Some clones fail to appear in such tables; in the studies checked, an unresolved V gene covers under half of the shortfall, and the cause of the remainder is unknown. This sample lists tens of thousands of clones; more than 75% were detected once. Clones ranked in the top ten supply 9.5% to 15% of the sample. The sample here was CD4+ or CD8+ T cells sorted from blood, taken in a trial of the OX40 agonist ivuxolimab. These receptor sequences come from an adult with an advanced solid tumor such as melanoma, head and neck, liver or kidney cancer.

The rearrangement links TRBV4-1 to TRBJ1-2, with 8 bases lining up with TRBD1. Losses at the gene ends were 0 bases for V and 6 bases for J; bases not matched to a gene: 9. The V gene's germline CDR1 is MGHRA and CDR2 YSYEKL. The CDR3 loop spans 16 amino acids. CDR3 DNA sequence: TGCGCCAGCAGCCAAGATCGGACAGGGAAGGCGGATGGCTACACCTTC. This sequence encodes CASSQDRTGKADGYTF.

The chain recombines TRBV27 with TRBJ2-5, with unresolved D. The V gene lost 2 bases and the J gene lost 5 bases, with 9 bases spanning the gap. Germline V gene data show CDR1 as MNHEY and CDR2 as SMNVEV (reference sequence). The CDR3 runs 13 residues. The CDR3 protein is CASSLGVAETQYF. CDR3 DNA: TGTGCCAGCAGTTTAGGGGTGGCGGAGACCCAGTACTTC.

The V gene is TRBV4-1, the J gene TRBJ2-7; D gene unclear. The germline V gene encodes CDR1 MGHRA and CDR2 YSYEKL. Trimming removed 1 base at V and 3 bases at J, with 10 bases between. The CDR3 runs to 14 residues. The CDR3 DNA reads TGCGCCAGCAGCCAAGGGACCCATGACTACGAGCAGTACTTC. Protein product: CASSQGTHDYEQYF.

The chain recombines TRBV7-3 with TRBJ1-1; the match to TRBD1 covers 7 bases. The J segment lost 3 bases and the V segment lost 5 bases, leaving 12 bases of the junction unmatched. Germline-derived CDR1 and CDR2 are SGHTA and FQGTGA. CDR3 length: 16 amino acids. The CDR3 bases are TGTGCCAGCAGCCAAACAGGGACAGAGCCATACACTGAAGCTTTCTTT. As protein: CASSQTGTEPYTEAFF.

The gene calls are TRBV28 and TRBJ2-7; maybe TRBD2 (5 bases). This CDR3 has 11 residues. Germline lookup yields CDR1 MDHEN and CDR2 SYDVKM. V dropped 5 bases and J dropped 4 bases, with 6 bases sitting between them. The CDR3 spells CASSRTYEQYF. The CDR3 coding sequence is TGTGCCAGCAGTCGGACTTACGAGCAGTACTTC.

V is TRBV28 and J is TRBJ2-3; D is uncertain. This CDR3 comprises 17 residues. V gave up 3 bases and J gave up 1 base, with 17 bases separating them. Germline V CDR1 and CDR2: MDHEN, SYDVKM. The chain's CDR3 is CASSFTVGERGTDTQYF. The CDR3 DNA reads as TGTGCCAGCAGTTTTACCGTTGGGGAAAGGGGCACAGATACGCAGTATTTT. The variable domain in full, with the rest retrieved from reference TRBV28 and TRBJ2-3, is DVKVTQSSRYLVKRTGEKVFLECVQDMDHENMFWYRQDPGLGLRLIYFSYDVKMKEKGDIPEGYSVSREKKERFSLILESASTNQTSMYLCASSFTVGERGTDTQYFGPGTRLTVL.

The rearrangement links TRBV5-3 to TRBJ2-1, with D perhaps being TRBD1 or TRBD2 (6 bases each). TRBV5-3 is given ORF status, its function remaining uncertain. The CDR3 contains 15 residues. Trimming stripped 1 base from V and 1 base from J, with 9 bases between. In DNA form, the CDR3 reads TGTGCCAGAAGCTTGACGGGGGCGTCCTACAATGAGCAGTTCTTC. It specifies CARSLTGASYNEQFF.

The genes are TRBV5-1 and TRBJ2-5; TRBD1 is a possible D gene (5 bases). The CDR3 has 15 amino acids. V was cut by 5 bases and J by 5 bases, with 19 bases left in between. Germline V gene sequence: CDR1 SGHRS, CDR2 YFSETQ. The CDR3, as DNA: TGCGCCAGCAGAGAAACGGACACCCTTCAGGAGACCCAGTACTTC. Amino acids: CASRETDTLQETQYF.

The chain couples TRBV14 to TRBJ2-7, with TRBD1 identical over 7 bases. J gave up 5 bases and V 4 bases, and 8 bases lay outside the gene matches. From germline, CDR1 is SGHDN and CDR2 FVKESK. CDR3 length: 14 amino acids. CDR3 DNA: TGTGCCAGCAGCCTGACTGACAGGGACGACGAGCAGTACTTC. Encoded protein: CASSLTDRDDEQYF.

This clone was detected only once. The chain combines TRBV19 with TRBJ1-1; no definite D call. V was pared by 1 base and J by 4 bases, with 16 bases between. CDR1 is LNHDA and CDR2 is SQIVND in the germline V gene (reference sequence). The CDR3 length is 16 residues. In nucleotides, the CDR3 is TGTGCCAGTAGTATAGGGAGAGGACTTGAGGGCACTGAAGCTTTCTTT. Its protein product is CASSIGRGLEGTEAFF. The whole variable domain, remainder taken from reference TRBV19 and TRBJ1-1, is DGGITQSPKYLFRKEGQNVTLSCEQNLNHDAMYWYRQDPGQGLRLIYYSQIVNDFQKGDIAEGYSVSREKKESFPLTVTSAQKNPTAFYLCASSIGRGLEGTEAFFGQGTRLTVV.

The CDR3 DNA reads as TGTGCCAGCAGCCCCCTGGGACTAGCGGGAGCGCTTGAGCAGTTCTTC. Translation: CASSPLGLAGALEQFF. V gene TRBV9 combines with J gene TRBJ2-1; 14 bases are shared with TRBD2. The CDR3 loop spans 16 amino acids. Germline trimming cut 4 bases from V and 9 bases from J; bases unmatched to any gene: 9. The germline V gene encodes CDR1 SGDLS and CDR2 YYNGEE.